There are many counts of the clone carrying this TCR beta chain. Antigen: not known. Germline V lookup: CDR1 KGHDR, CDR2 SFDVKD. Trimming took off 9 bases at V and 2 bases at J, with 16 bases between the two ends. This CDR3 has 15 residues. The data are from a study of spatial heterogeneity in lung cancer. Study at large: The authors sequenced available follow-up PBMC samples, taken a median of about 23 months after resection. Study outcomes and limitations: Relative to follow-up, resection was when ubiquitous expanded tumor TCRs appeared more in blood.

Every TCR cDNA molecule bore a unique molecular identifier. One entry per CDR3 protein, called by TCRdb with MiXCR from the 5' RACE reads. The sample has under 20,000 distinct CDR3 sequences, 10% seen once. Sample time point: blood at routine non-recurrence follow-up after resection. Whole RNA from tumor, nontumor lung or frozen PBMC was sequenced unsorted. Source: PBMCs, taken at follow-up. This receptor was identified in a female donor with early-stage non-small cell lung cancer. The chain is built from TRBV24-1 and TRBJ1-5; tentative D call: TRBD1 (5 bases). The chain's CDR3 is CATQWGEGRNQPQHF. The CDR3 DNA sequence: TGTGCCACCCAGTGGGGCGAGGGGCGCAATCAGCCCCAGCATTTT.